This entry lists 4 T cell receptor beta chains sequenced from one sample in a study of blood T cell repertoires in COVID-19. Generated by immunoSEQ multiplex PCR, the TCRdb table keeps only in-frame clones and is missing some. The sample carries approximately 210,000 clones, about 85% recorded once. The sequenced sample was peripheral blood. These receptors were obtained from a human donor in a cohort sampled during active COVID-19.

V is TRBV18 and J is TRBJ2-3, with 8 positions matching TRBD2. The CDR3 spans 18 residues. Looked up from germline, CDR1 is KGHSH and CDR2 is LQKENI. V was clipped by 3 bases and J by 3 bases; unmatched bases: 14. CDR3 protein: CASSPKTSIAGKTDTQYF. CDR3 coding DNA: TGTGCCAGCTCACCTAAGACTTCAATAGCGGGGAAGACAGATACGCAGTATTTT.

The chain recombines TRBV27 with TRBJ2-7; 9 bases agree with TRBD1. V shed 9 bases and J 2 bases; nucleotides not matched to a gene: 11. The CDR3 has 15 residues. Germline CDR1 MNHEY, CDR2 SMNVEV (reference sequence). CDR3 coding DNA: TGTGCCAGTAAAAGGCCGGGACAGGGTCCCTACGAGCAGTACTTC. It codes for CASKRPGQGPYEQYF.

The gene calls are TRBV6-5 and TRBJ2-7; D might be TRBD1 (6 bases). There are 15 residues in the CDR3. Germline V gene lookup returns CDR1 MNHEY and CDR2 SVGAGI. Trimming pared 5 bases from V and 2 bases from J, leaving 16 bases between. DNA of the CDR3: TGTGCCAGCAGTAACGGACAGTACACTACCTACGAGCAGTACGTC. Its translation: CASSNGQYTTYEQYV.

The table lists this clone with a count of one. The V gene is TRBV6-5, the J gene TRBJ1-1, with D perhaps matching TRBD1 (5 bases). CDR3 length: 13 residues. Germline V gene sequence: CDR1 MNHEY, CDR2 SVGAGI. Trimming took off 4 bases at V and 6 bases at J, with 12 bases between the two ends. The CDR3 loop reads CASSWGELAEAFF. The CDR3 DNA reads as TGTGCCAGCAGTTGGGGGGAGCTCGCTGAAGCTTTCTTT.